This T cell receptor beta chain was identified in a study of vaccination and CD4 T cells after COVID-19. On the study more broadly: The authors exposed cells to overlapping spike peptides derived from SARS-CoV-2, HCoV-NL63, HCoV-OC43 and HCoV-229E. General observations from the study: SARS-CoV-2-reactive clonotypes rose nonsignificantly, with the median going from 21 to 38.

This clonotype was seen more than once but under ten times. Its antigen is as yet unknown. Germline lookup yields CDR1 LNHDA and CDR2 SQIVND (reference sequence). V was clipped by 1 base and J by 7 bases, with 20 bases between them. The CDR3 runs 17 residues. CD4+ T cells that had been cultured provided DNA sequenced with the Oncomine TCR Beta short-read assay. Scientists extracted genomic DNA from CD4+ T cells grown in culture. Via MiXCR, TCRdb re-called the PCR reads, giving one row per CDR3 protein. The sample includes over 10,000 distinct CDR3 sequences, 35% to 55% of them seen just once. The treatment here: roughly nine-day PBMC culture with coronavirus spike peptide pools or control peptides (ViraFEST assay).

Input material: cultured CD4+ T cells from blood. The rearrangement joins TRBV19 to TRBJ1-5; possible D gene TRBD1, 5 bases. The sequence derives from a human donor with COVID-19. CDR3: CASSIGGAGRANQPQHF. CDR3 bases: TGTGCCAGTAGTATAGGTGGTGCAGGGAGGGCGAACCAGCCCCAGCATTTT.